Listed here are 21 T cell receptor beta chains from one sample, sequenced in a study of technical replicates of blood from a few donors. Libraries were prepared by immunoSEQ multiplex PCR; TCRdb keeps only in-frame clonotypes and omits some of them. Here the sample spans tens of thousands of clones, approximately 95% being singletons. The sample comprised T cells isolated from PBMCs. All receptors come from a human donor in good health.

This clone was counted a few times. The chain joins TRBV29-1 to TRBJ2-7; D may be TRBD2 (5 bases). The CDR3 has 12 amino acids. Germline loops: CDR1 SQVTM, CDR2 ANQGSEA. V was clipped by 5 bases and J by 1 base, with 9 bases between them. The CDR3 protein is CSVQDFSYEQYF. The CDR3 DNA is TGCAGCGTTCAGGACTTTTCCTACGAGCAGTACTTC.

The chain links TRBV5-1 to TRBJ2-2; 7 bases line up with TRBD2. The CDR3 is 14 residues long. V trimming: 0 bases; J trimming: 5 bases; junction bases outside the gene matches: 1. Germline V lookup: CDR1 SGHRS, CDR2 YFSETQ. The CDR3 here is CASSLASGTGELFF. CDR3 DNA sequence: TGCGCCAGCAGCTTGGCTAGCGGAACCGGGGAGCTGTTTTTT.

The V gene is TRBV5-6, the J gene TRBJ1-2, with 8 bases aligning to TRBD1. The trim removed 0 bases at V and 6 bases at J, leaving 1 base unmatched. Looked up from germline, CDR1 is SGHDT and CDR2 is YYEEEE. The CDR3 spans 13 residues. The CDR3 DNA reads TGTGCCAGCAGCTTGGCAGGGGGCCATGGCTACACCTTC. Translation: CASSLAGGHGYTF.

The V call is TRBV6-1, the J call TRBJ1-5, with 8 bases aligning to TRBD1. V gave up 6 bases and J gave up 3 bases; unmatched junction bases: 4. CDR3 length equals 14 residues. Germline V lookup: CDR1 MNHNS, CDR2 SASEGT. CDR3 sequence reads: CASRETGVNQPQHF. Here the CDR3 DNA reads TGTGCCAGCAGAGAGACAGGGGTCAATCAGCCCCAGCATTTT.

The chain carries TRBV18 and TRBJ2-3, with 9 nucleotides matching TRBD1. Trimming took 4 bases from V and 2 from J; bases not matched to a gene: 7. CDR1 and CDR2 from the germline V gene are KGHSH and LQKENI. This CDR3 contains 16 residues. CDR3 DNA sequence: TGTGCCAGCTCACGCTGGGACAGGGTGGACACAGATACGCAGTATTTT. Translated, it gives CASSRWDRVDTDTQYF.

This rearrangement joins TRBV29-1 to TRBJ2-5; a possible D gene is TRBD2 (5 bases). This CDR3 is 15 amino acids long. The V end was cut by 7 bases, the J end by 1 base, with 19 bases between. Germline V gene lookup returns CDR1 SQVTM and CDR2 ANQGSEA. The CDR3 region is CSANTSPGTQETQYF. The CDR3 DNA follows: TGCAGCGCTAACACCTCACCGGGAACCCAAGAGACCCAGTACTTC.

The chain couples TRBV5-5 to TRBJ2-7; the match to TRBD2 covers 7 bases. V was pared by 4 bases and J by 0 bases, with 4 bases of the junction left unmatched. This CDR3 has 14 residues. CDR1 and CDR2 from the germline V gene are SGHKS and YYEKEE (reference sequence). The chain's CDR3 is CASSPASGSYEQYF. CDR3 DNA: TGTGCCAGCAGCCCGGCTAGCGGCTCCTACGAGCAGTACTTC. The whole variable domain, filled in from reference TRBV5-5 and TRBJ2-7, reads DAGVTQSPTHLIKTRGQQVTLRCSPISGHKSVSWYQQVLGQGPQFIFQYYEKEERGRGNFPDRFSARQFPNYSSELNVNALLLGDSALYLCASSPASGSYEQYFGPGTRLTVT.

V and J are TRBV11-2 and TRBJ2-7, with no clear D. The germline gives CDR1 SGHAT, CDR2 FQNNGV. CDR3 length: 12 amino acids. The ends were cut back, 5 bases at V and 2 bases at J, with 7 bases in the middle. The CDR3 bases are TGTGCCAGCAGCCTCGACACCTACGAGCAGTACTTC. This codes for CASSLDTYEQYF. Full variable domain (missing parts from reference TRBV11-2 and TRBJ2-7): EAGVAQSPRYKIIEKRQSVAFWCNPISGHATLYWYQQILGQGPKLLIQFQNNGVVDDSQLPKDRFSAERLKGVDSTLKIQPAKLEDSAVYLCASSLDTYEQYFGPGTRLTVT.

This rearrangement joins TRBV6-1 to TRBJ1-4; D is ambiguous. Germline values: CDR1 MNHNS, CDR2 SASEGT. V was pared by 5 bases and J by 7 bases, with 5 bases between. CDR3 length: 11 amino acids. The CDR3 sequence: CASSYSEKLFF. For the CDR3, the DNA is TGTGCCAGCAGTTACAGTGAAAAACTGTTTTTT.

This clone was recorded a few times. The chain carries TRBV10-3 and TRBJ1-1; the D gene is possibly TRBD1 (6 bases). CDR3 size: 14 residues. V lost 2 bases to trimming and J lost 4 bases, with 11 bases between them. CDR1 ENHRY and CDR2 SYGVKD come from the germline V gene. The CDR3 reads CAISELQGTTEAFF. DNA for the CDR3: TGTGCCATCAGTGAGCTGCAGGGGACCACTGAAGCTTTCTTT.

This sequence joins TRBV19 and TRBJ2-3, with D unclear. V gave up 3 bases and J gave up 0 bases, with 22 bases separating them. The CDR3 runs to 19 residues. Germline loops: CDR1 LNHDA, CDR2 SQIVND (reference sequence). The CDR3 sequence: CASSIGRPMEYSSTDTQYF. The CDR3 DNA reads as TGTGCCAGTAGTATTGGCAGGCCTATGGAATATTCTAGCACAGATACGCAGTATTTT.

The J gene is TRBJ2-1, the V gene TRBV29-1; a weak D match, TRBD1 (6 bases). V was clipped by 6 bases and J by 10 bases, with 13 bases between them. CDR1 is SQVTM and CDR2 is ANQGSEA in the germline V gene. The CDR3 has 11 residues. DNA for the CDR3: TGCAGCGTGCGGACAGTACCGGAGCAGTTCTTC. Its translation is CSVRTVPEQFF.

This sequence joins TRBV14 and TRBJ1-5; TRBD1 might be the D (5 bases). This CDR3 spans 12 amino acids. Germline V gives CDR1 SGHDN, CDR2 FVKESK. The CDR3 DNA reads TGTGTTTGGGGGGAGAGCAATCAGCCCCAGCATTTT. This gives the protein CVWGESNQPQHF.

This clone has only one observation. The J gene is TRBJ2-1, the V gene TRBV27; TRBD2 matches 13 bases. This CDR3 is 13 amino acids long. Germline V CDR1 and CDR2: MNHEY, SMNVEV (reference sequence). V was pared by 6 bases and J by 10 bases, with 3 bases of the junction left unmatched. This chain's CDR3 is CASSPGLAGEQFF. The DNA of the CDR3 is TGTGCCAGCAGCCCGGGACTAGCGGGAGAGCAGTTCTTC.

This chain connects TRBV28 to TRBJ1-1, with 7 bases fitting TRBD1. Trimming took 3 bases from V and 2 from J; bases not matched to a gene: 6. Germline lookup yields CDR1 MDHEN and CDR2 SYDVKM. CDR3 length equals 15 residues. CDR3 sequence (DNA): TGTGCCAGCAGTTTTTTAGGAGGGGGCAACACTGAAGCTTTCTTT. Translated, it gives CASSFLGGGNTEAFF.

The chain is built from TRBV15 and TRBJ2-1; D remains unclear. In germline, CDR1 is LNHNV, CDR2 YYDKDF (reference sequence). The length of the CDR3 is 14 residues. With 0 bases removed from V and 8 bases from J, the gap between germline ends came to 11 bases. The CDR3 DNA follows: TGTGCCACCAGCAGAGATCAGGCAGCCCATGAGCAGTTCTTC. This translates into CATSRDQAAHEQFF. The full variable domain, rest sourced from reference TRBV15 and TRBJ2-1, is DAMVIQNPRYQVTQFGKPVTLSCSQTLNHNVMYWYQQKSSQAPKLLFHYYDKDFNNEADTPDNFQSRRPNTSFCFLDIRSPGLGDTAMYLCATSRDQAAHEQFFGPGTRLTVL.

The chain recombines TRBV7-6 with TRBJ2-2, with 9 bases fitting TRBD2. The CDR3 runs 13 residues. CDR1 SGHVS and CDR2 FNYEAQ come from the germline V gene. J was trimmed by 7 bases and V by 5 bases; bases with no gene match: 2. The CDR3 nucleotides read TGTGCCAGCAGCCCTAGCGGGGTCGGGGAGCTGTTTTTT. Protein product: CASSPSGVGELFF. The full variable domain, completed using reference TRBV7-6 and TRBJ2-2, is GAGVSQSPRYKVTKRGQDVALRCDPISGHVSLYWYRQALGQGPEFLTYFNYEAQQDKSGLPNDRFSAERPEGSISTLTIQRTEQRDSAMYRCASSPSGVGELFFGEGSRLTVL.

This CDR3 is CASSPVSGSLEGEQFF. Here the CDR3 DNA reads TGTGCCAGCTCACCGGTCAGCGGGAGCTTAGAAGGTGAGCAGTTCTTC. The chain uses TRBV18 and TRBJ2-1; 8 bases agree with TRBD2. This CDR3 region has 16 residues. Germline values: CDR1 KGHSH, CDR2 LQKENI. V lost 3 bases and J lost 9; bases outside the gene matches: 13.

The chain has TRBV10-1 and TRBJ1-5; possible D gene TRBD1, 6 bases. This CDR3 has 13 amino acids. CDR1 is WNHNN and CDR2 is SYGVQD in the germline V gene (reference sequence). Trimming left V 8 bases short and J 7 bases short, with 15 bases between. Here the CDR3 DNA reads TGCGCCAGCTCTGCGGGGGCAGGGCAGCCCCAGCATTTT. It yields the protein CASSAGAGQPQHF.

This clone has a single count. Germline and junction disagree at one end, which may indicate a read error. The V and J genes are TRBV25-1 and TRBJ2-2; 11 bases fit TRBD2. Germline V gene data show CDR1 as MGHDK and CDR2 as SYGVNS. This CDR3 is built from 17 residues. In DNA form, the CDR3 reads TGTGCCAGCGGTGAATCGTCTAGCGGGAGGAGATCCGGGGAGCTGTTTTTT. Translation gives CASGESSSGRRSGELFF.

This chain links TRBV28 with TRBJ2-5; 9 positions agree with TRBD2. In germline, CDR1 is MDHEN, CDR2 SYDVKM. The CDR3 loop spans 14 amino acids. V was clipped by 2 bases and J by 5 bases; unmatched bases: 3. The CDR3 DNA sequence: TGTGCCAGCAGTTTAGCGGGAGGGACCGAGACCCAGTACTTC. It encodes CASSLAGGTETQYF.